Listed below are T cell receptor beta chains from one sample, sequenced in a study of T cells in Graves' hyperthyroidism and ophthalmopathy. TCRdb processed the multiplex PCR reads anew with MiXCR; each CDR3 protein has one entry. Counted here are hundreds of thousands of distinct CDR3 sequences, under 30% occurring once; the ten biggest clones make up 20% to 30%. The specimen sequenced was blood. The receptors come from a man aged 40-49 years with Graves' hyperthyroidism that later progressed to Graves' ophthalmopathy. The CDR3 runs from the conserved cysteine through the conserved F or W. The D gene is left open where the match is weak. A clone size is listed for some rows: how often the clone was seen (once, few, many), or a class if it is expanded.

j_gene,abundance,d_gene,v_gene,CDR3nt,CDR3aa
TRBJ2-6,many,-,TRBV6-2/TRBV6-3,TGTGCCTCGGGGCAGGCTGGGGCCAACGTCCTGACTTTC,CASGQAGANVLTF
TRBJ1-2,many,TRBD1,TRBV7-2,TGTGCCAGCAGCTCCCCCGGGACAGGGAATGGCTACACCTTC,CASSSPGTGNGYTF
TRBJ1-2,many,-,TRBV7-3,TGTGCCAGCAGCCCCGGGATGGGGGAGGATAACTATGGCTACACCTTC,CASSPGMGEDNYGYTF
TRBJ2-5,many,TRBD1,TRBV18,TGTGCCAGCTCACCTCGCCAGGGGGCCTTGGAGACCCAGTACTTC,CASSPRQGALETQYF
TRBJ2-2,many,-,TRBV28,TGTGCCAGCAGCTCCATCCACGGTGGCACCGGGGAGCTGTTTTTT,CASSSIHGGTGELFF
TRBJ2-2,many,TRBD1,TRBV5-1,TGCGCCAGCAGCTTGGTTGGGACAGCATACACCGGGGAGCTGTTTTTT,CASSLVGTAYTGELFF
TRBJ1-1,many,TRBD1,TRBV28,TGTGCCACTAGGACAGGGAACACTGAAGCTTTCTTT,CATRTGNTEAFF
TRBJ1-1,many,-,TRBV25-1,TGTGCCAGCATCGCGGGGCGGAACACTGAAGCTTTCTTT,CASIAGRNTEAFF
TRBJ2-2,many,-,TRBV7-2,TGTGCCAGCAGCTTATTCAGGGGATACACCGGGGAGCTGCTTTTT,CASSLFRGYTGELLF
TRBJ2-6,-,-,TRBV30,TGTGCCGGGCTTCCGGGACGGAACTCTGGGGCCAACGTCCTGACTTTC,CAGLPGRNSGANVLTF
TRBJ2-7,many,-,TRBV11-2,TGTGCCAGCAATAGACAGGGACTGGCCTACGAGCAGTACTTC,CASNRQGLAYEQYF
TRBJ1-1,-,-,TRBV7-9,TGTGCCAGCAGCCTGCCGCCTCCAGTCGGCACTGAAGCTTTCTTT,CASSLPPPVGTEAFF